This T cell receptor beta chain was observed in a study of CD8+CD57+ T cells in acquired aplastic anemia. Germline lookup yields CDR1 DFQATT and CDR2 SNEGSKA (reference sequence). V trimming: 3 bases; J trimming: 3 bases; junction bases outside the gene matches: 0. This CDR3 contains 12 residues. With regard to this clonotype: The antigen is undetermined.

CDR3 and TCR beta VDJ profiling relied on a genomic DNA template. TCRdb re-called the reads through MiXCR, storing one row per CDR3 protein. The data show roughly 190,000 distinct CDR3 sequences, roughly half seen once. Findings of the study overall: No significant patient-versus-control difference appeared in CD8+ Simpson's diversity.

This clonotype was sampled from a human donor in good health, serving as a control. Sample: sorted CD4+, CD8+, or CD8+CD57+ T cells (not recorded which) from PBMCs. The chain uses TRBV20-1 and TRBJ2-3, with 7 positions matching TRBD2. The CDR3: CSARGGTDTQYF. The CDR3 region has the DNA TGCAGTGCTAGGGGGGGGACAGATACGCAGTATTTT.